This is a list of T cell receptor beta chains from one sample in a study of cytomegalovirus exposure and HLA in healthy donors. Assay: immunoSEQ multiplex PCR; the TCRdb copy retains only in-frame clones and omits some. In the table there are about 110,000 clones, approximately 70% of which are singletons. Sequencing was performed on PBMCs. Receptor source: a man aged 30 to 39 in good health and CMV-seropositive. CDR3s include the opening cysteine and the closing phenylalanine or tryptophan. The order of the fields is V gene, D gene, J gene, CDR3 length, clone size, CDR3 DNA, CDR3 protein. The D gene is left open where the match is weak. Expanded clones are given a class, and other clones once, few, many or no size at all.

>TRBV28|NA|TRBJ1-1|14|NA
TGTGCCAGCTTACTGGCCAGGGAGAACACTGAAGCTTTCTTT
CASLLARENTEAFF
>TRBV11-2|NA|TRBJ2-2|16|once
TGTGCCAGCAGCCAGGAGGATGGTCTGAACACCGGGGAGCTGTTTTTT
CASSQEDGLNTGELFF
>TRBV6-1|TRBD1|TRBJ2-5|15|few
TGTGCCAGCAGTGGAGGGACAGGGGGCCAAGAGACCCAGTACTTC
CASSGGTGGQETQYF
>TRBV28|NA|TRBJ1-6|15|NA
TGTGCCAGCAGTTTATTCGGGGGGGGGAATTCACCCCTCCACTTT
CASSLFGGGNSPLHF
>TRBV6-5|NA|TRBJ1-5|16|once
TGTGCCAGCAGTTACTCGGGCAGGGCGGGAGATCAGCCCCAGCATTTT
CASSYSGRAGDQPQHF
>TRBV5-1|TRBD2|TRBJ2-7|18|few
TGCGCCAGCAGCTTCGTCGGGACTAGCGGGGCGAGCTCCTACGAGCAGTACTTC
CASSFVGTSGASSYEQYF
>TRBV30|TRBD1|TRBJ1-1|16|NA
TGTGCCTGGAGGGCACTATCGGGACAGGTGAACACTGAAGCTTTCTTT
CAWRALSGQVNTEAFF
>TRBV5-6|TRBD2|TRBJ2-2|19|NA
TGTGCCAGCAGCTTCCTCGGACTAGCGGTTTTTACGGGCACCGGGGAGCTGTTTTTT
CASSFLGLAVFTGTGELFF
>TRBV5-4|TRBD1|TRBJ2-1|16|NA
TGTGCCAGCAGCCCCCCGACAGGGGAGGTGTATGGTGAGCAGTTCTTC
CASSPPTGEVYGEQFF
>TRBV7-6|TRBD2|TRBJ2-3|22|few
TGTGCCAGCACTTTCTCTGCGGAGGGACTAGCGGGGGGAAACAACGGCACAGATACGCAGTATTTT
CASTFSAEGLAGGNNGTDTQYF
>TRBV5-6|NA|TRBJ2-5|13|NA
TGTGCCAGCAGTTATCAGGGATCAGAGACCCAGTACTTC
CASSYQGSETQYF
>TRBV7-2|NA|TRBJ1-1|16|NA
TGTGCCAGCAGCCAGTGGGGGGGACGGTCGAACACTGAAGCTTTCTTT
CASSQWGGRSNTEAFF
>TRBV18|NA|TRBJ1-3|15|few
TGTGCCAGCTGGCGGGGAATGGCTTCTGGAAACACCATATATTTT
CASWRGMASGNTIYF
>TRBV11-2|TRBD2|TRBJ2-3|19|NA
TGTGCCAGCAGCTCCACTAACCCGACTAGCGGGATTGGGGCAGATACGCAGTATTTT
CASSSTNPTSGIGADTQYF
>TRBV29-1|NA|TRBJ1-1|14|NA
TGCAGCGTTTCAAGGGATTCGGGGGGCACTGAAGCTTTCTTT
CSVSRDSGGTEAFF
>TRBV27|NA|TRBJ1-1|14|NA
TGTGCCAGCAGTTCGGGACAACCCAACACTGAAGCTTTCTTT
CASSSGQPNTEAFF
>TRBV7-9|NA|TRBJ1-2|15|NA
TGTGCCAGCAGCTTAGAGGATTTAACAGGGTCTGGCTACACCTTC
CASSLEDLTGSGYTF
>TRBV5-1|TRBD1|TRBJ1-1|13|NA
TGCGCCAGCAGCTGGGACAGGGGGAATGAAGCTTTCTTT
CASSWDRGNEAFF
>TRBV10-2|TRBD2|TRBJ2-7|16|NA
TGCGCCAGCAGTCCCGGCGGGGGAGTCCCAACCTACGAGCAGTACTTC
CASSPGGGVPTYEQYF
>TRBV7-2|TRBD2|TRBJ2-5|15|NA
TGTGCCAGCAGCTTCGGATTATTCGGGAGGGAGACCCAGTACTTC
CASSFGLFGRETQYF
>TRBV15|TRBD2|TRBJ2-2|17|NA
TGTGCCACCAGCAAGAGAGGCGCGGGGGGGAACACCGGGGAGCTGTTTTTT
CATSKRGAGGNTGELFF
>TRBV6-1|TRBD1|TRBJ2-7|15|NA
TGTGCCAGCAGTGTAGGGGGACAGGCGAACTACGAGCAGTACTTC
CASSVGGQANYEQYF
>TRBV7-2|TRBD2|TRBJ2-1|16|NA
TGTGCCAGCAGCCCCACCGGGACTAGCGGTTACAATGAGCAGTTCTTC
CASSPTGTSGYNEQFF
>TRBV27|NA|TRBJ2-3|16|once
TGTGCCAGCAGTTTAGGGTGGACAGAGTACACAGATACGCAGTATTTT
CASSLGWTEYTDTQYF
>TRBV4-1|NA|TRBJ2-1|17|NA
TGCGCCAGCAGCCAAGAGGGGGGGGCGAATCCCTACAATGAGCAGTTCTTC
CASSQEGGANPYNEQFF
>TRBV7-2|NA|TRBJ2-5|15|NA
TGTGCCAGCAGCTTAGGGGGGCTAGCGGAAGAGACCCAGTACTTC
CASSLGGLAEETQYF
>TRBV4-2|NA|TRBJ1-1|12|NA
TGTGCCAGCAGCCAACTAGAAAGTGAAGCTTTCTTT
CASSQLESEAFF
>TRBV30|TRBD1|TRBJ1-2|15|few
TGTGCCTGGAGTGTACTCCCCACAGGGGGCGATGGCTACACCTTC
CAWSVLPTGGDGYTF
>TRBV30|NA|TRBJ1-2|13|NA
TGTGCCTTCACAGGGAACATCAACTATGGCTACACCTTC
CAFTGNINYGYTF